A selection of T cell receptor beta chains follows, all from one sample in a study of shared T cell receptors in the human thymus. Assay used: immunoSEQ multiplex PCR; TCRdb lists only in-frame clones, some missing. The data contain hundreds of thousands of clones, more than 85% of them singletons. The sample comprised thymocytes. These receptors all come from a human donor. The CDR3 runs from the conserved cysteine through the conserved F or W. A D gene is named only where the DNA matches it firmly.

v_call: TRBV10-2; d_call: NA; cdr3_aa: CASSEEGRRQYF
v_call: TRBV30; d_call: NA; cdr3_aa: CAWKRGGLGGNEKLFF
v_call: TRBV18; d_call: NA; cdr3_aa: CASSPPGSGAGANVLTF
v_call: TRBV6-5; d_call: NA; cdr3_aa: CASSSPTVSYNEQFF
v_call: TRBV7-9; d_call: TRBD1; cdr3_aa: CASSLAPGQPLSGANVLTF
v_call: TRBV5-4; d_call: TRBD2; cdr3_aa: CASSPPRTSGRAVTGELFF
v_call: TRBV13; d_call: NA; cdr3_aa: CASSPWGGNTEAFF
v_call: TRBV2; d_call: TRBD1; cdr3_aa: CASSHRDSLPYNEQFF
v_call: TRBV2; d_call: NA; cdr3_aa: CASSERGFGNTIYF
v_call: TRBV19; d_call: NA; cdr3_aa: CASSIIPGPVNEKLFF
v_call: TRBV30; d_call: TRBD1; cdr3_aa: CAWSHRQGGGTNEKLFF
v_call: TRBV28; d_call: NA; cdr3_aa: CAVGKQMGNTIYF
v_call: TRBV28; d_call: TRBD1; cdr3_aa: CASSSIQGYSYEQYF
v_call: TRBV5-4; d_call: NA; cdr3_aa: CASSLSPGGLGHEQYF
v_call: TRBV15; d_call: NA; cdr3_aa: CATSTARTGRTDTQYF
v_call: TRBV30; d_call: NA; cdr3_aa: CAWSRQGSGGEQYF
v_call: TRBV7-3; d_call: NA; cdr3_aa: CASSWEFLQPTVVFYEQYF
v_call: TRBV11-2; d_call: NA; cdr3_aa: CASSSNRGLSKDNEQFF
v_call: TRBV28; d_call: NA; cdr3_aa: CASTSPPDKQETQYF
v_call: TRBV27; d_call: NA; cdr3_aa: CASTGQLYNSPLHF
v_call: TRBV11-2; d_call: NA; cdr3_aa: CASSLVQGSNTGELFF
v_call: TRBV18; d_call: TRBD2; cdr3_aa: CASSRKKPGGPSTDTQYF
v_call: TRBV9; d_call: NA; cdr3_aa: CASSVDAQETQYF
v_call: TRBV5-1; d_call: NA; cdr3_aa: CASSFIGKGSGIPIDYGYTF
v_call: TRBV14; d_call: NA; cdr3_aa: CASSHLSQPQHF
v_call: TRBV4-2; d_call: NA; cdr3_aa: CASSQVCRWKDSNQPQHF
v_call: TRBV10-3; d_call: TRBD2; cdr3_aa: CAISELVRTSGSWTDTQYF
v_call: TRBV7-9; d_call: NA; cdr3_aa: CASSLGQATQETQYF
v_call: TRBV28; d_call: TRBD1; cdr3_aa: CASSSRGPSTDTQYF
v_call: TRBV18; d_call: TRBD2; cdr3_aa: CASSPRPGGPTRTDTQYF
v_call: TRBV29-1; d_call: NA; cdr3_aa: CSVFLGGLLHF
v_call: TRBV11-3; d_call: NA; cdr3_aa: CASSLRAGVIANYGYTF
v_call: TRBV5-1; d_call: TRBD1; cdr3_aa: CASSSDRAVEETQYF
v_call: TRBV28; d_call: NA; cdr3_aa: CASTLNRPTYTDTQYF
v_call: TRBV6-5; d_call: NA; cdr3_aa: CASSYPGRGGEQYF
v_call: TRBV11-2; d_call: NA; cdr3_aa: CASSLDKVTGANVLTF
v_call: TRBV19; d_call: NA; cdr3_aa: CASSSPGQASSGNTIYF
v_call: TRBV5-6; d_call: TRBD1; cdr3_aa: CASSFGTGGETQYF
v_call: TRBV5-1; d_call: TRBD2; cdr3_aa: CASSLPGTSGTRGTQYF
v_call: TRBV7-9; d_call: TRBD2; cdr3_aa: CASSLEIGLAINQYNEQFF
v_call: TRBV29-1; d_call: NA; cdr3_aa: CSVLGPRAFF
v_call: TRBV2; d_call: TRBD2; cdr3_aa: CASSELAGSTDTQYF
v_call: TRBV7-3; d_call: TRBD1; cdr3_aa: CASSPRPGQGSKGANVLTF
v_call: TRBV5-4; d_call: NA; cdr3_aa: CASSPLGRVSNEQFF
v_call: TRBV11-2; d_call: TRBD2; cdr3_aa: CASSLTRGRSYNEQFF
v_call: TRBV9; d_call: NA; cdr3_aa: CASSVGPQRAEAFF
v_call: TRBV28; d_call: NA; cdr3_aa: CASSLGHTQYF
v_call: TRBV27; d_call: NA; cdr3_aa: CASSLSSNEQFF
v_call: TRBV4-3; d_call: TRBD1; cdr3_aa: CASSVKGQSRFGGYTF
v_call: TRBV7-9; d_call: NA; cdr3_aa: CASSLASPWNEQFF
v_call: TRBV7-9; d_call: NA; cdr3_aa: CASSLDRGRRFGNTIYF
v_call: TRBV5-4; d_call: NA; cdr3_aa: CASSLRGCDEKLFF
v_call: TRBV5-4; d_call: TRBD2; cdr3_aa: CASSFTRGAGPSPYEQYF
v_call: TRBV5-4; d_call: NA; cdr3_aa: CASSLMVGRENTEAFF
v_call: TRBV5-4; d_call: NA; cdr3_aa: CASSLGMFDTDTQYF
v_call: TRBV4-3; d_call: NA; cdr3_aa: CASSQDPRAYSYEQYF
v_call: TRBV28; d_call: NA; cdr3_aa: CASSPHTTQYF
v_call: TRBV7-6; d_call: NA; cdr3_aa: CASSTPNRPNNEQFF
v_call: TRBV28; d_call: TRBD1; cdr3_aa: CASLKGQGYTGELFF
v_call: TRBV5-8; d_call: NA; cdr3_aa: CASSLTDSGNTIYF